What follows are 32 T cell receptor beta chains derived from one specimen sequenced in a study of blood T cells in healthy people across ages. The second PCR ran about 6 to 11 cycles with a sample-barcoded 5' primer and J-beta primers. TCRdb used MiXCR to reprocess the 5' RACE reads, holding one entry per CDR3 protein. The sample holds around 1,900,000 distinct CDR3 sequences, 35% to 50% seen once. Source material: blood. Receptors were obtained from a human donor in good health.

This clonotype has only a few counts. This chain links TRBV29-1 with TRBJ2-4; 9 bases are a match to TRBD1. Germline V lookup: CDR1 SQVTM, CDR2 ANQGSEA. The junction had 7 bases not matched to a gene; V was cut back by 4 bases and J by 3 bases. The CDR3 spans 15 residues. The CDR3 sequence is CSVVYRGHDKNIQYF. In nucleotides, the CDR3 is TGCAGCGTTGTCTACAGGGGGCACGACAAAAACATTCAGTACTTC.

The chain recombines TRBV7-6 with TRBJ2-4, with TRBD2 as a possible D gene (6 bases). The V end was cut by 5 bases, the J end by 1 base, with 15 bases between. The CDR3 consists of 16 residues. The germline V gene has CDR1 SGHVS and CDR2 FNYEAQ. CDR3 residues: CASSPIGGSAKNIQYF. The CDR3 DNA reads TGTGCCAGCAGCCCGATCGGAGGGTCGGCCAAAAACATTCAGTACTTC.

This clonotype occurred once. CDR3 coding DNA: TGTGCCAGCAGCATAGGTCCGGGGGAGACCCAGTACTTC. Its translation is CASSIGPGETQYF. This chain connects TRBV12-3 or TRBV12-4 to TRBJ2-5; possible D gene TRBD2, 5 bases. V was cut by 6 bases and J by 5 bases, with 13 bases left in between. The CDR3 sequence is 13 residues long.

CDR3 sequence reads: CASSLGDQQFF. CDR3 in DNA: TGTGCCAGCAGTCTTGGGGACCAGCAGTTCTTC. J is TRBJ2-1 and V is TRBV28, with D perhaps being TRBD1 or TRBD2 (5 bases each). Trimming removed 5 bases at V and 11 bases at J, with 10 bases between. Looked up from germline, CDR1 is MDHEN and CDR2 is SYDVKM. The CDR3 extends over 11 amino acids.

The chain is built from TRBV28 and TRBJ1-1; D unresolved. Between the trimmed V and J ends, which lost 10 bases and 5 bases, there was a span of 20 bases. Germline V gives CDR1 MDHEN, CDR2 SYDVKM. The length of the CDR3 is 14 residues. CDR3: CANRGYGRSTEAFF. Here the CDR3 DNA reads TGTGCCAACAGAGGTTATGGACGGTCTACTGAAGCTTTCTTT.

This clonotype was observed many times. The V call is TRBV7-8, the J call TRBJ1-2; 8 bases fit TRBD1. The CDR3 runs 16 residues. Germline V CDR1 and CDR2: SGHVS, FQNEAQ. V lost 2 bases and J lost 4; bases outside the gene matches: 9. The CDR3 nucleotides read TGTGCCAGCAGCTTATCCGGGACAGGAGGATTCTATGGCTACACCTTC. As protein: CASSLSGTGGFYGYTF. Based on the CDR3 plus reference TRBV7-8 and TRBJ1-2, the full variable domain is GAGVSQSPRYKVAKRGQDVALRCDPISGHVSLFWYQQALGQGPEFLTYFQNEAQLDKSGLPSDRFFAERPEGSVSTLKIQRTQQEDSAVYLCASSLSGTGGFYGYTFGSGTRLTVV.

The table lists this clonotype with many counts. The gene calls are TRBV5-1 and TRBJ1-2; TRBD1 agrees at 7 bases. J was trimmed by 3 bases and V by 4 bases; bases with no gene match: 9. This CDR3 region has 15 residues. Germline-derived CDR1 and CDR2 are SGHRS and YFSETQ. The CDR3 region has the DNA TGCGCCAGCAGCCCTTCGGGGACAGCCCACTATGGCTACACCTTC. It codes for CASSPSGTAHYGYTF. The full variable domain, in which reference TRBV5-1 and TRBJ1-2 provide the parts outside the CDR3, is KAGVTQTPRYLIKTRGQQVTLSCSPISGHRSVSWYQQTPGQGLQFLFEYFSETQRNKGNFPGRFSGRQFSNSRSEMNVSTLELGDSALYLCASSPSGTAHYGYTFGSGTRLTVV.

The CDR3 nucleotides read TGTGCCAGCAGCCTCCAGGGCGGGAGTAGTACTGCGCAGTATTTT. Amino acid sequence: CASSLQGGSSTAQYF. The V and J genes are TRBV7-2 and TRBJ2-3, with 7 bases identical to TRBD2. The V and J ends lost 5 bases and 10 bases, in that order; junction bases with no gene match: 15. This CDR3 comprises 15 residues. Looked up from germline, CDR1 is SGHTA and CDR2 is FQGNSA. Drawing the rest from reference TRBV7-2 and TRBJ2-3, the complete variable domain is GAGVSQSPSNKVTEKGKDVELRCDPISGHTALYWYRQSLGQGLEFLIYFQGNSAPDKSGLPSDRFSAERTGGSVSTLTIQRTQQEDSAVYLCASSLQGGSSTAQYFGPGTRLTVL.

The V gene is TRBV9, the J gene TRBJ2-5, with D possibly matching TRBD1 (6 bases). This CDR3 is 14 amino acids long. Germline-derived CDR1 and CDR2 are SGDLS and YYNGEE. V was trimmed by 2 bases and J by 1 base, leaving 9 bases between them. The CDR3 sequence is CASSVGDTQETQYF. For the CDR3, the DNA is TGTGCCAGCAGCGTCGGGGACACCCAAGAGACCCAGTACTTC.

CDR3 DNA: TGTGCCAGCTCCGAACTCAATCAGCCCCAGCATTTT. Encoded protein: CASSELNQPQHF. The V gene is TRBV18, the J gene TRBJ1-5; D is ambiguous. This CDR3 has 12 residues. V was clipped by 6 bases and J by 3 bases, with 6 bases between them. CDR1 is KGHSH, CDR2 LQKENI, per germline.

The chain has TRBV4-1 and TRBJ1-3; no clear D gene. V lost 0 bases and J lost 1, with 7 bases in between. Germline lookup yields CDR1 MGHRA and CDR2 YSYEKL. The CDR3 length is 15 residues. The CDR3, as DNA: TGCGCCAGCAGCCAAGATGCGGCGTCTGGAAACACCATATATTTT. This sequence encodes CASSQDAASGNTIYF.

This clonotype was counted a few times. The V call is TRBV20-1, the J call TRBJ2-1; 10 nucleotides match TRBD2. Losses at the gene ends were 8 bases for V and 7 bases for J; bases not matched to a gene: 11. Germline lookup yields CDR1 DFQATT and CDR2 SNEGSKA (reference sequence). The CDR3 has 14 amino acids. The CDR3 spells CSRQLAGTRNEQFF. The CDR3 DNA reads TGCAGTCGACAACTAGCGGGGACCAGGAATGAGCAGTTCTTC.

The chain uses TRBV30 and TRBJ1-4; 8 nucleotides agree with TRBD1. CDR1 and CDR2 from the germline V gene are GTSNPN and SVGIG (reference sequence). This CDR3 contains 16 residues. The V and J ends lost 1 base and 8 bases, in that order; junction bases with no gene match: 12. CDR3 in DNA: TGTGCCTGGAGTGCGGGTGGAACAGGGGGGAGCGAAAAACTGTTTTTT. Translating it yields CAWSAGGTGGSEKLFF.

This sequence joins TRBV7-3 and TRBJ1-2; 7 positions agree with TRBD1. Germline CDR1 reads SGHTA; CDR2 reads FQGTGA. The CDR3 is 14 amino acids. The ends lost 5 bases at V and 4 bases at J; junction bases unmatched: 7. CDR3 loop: CASSQFGDSYGYTF. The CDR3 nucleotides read TGTGCCAGCAGCCAATTCGGGGACAGCTATGGCTACACCTTC.

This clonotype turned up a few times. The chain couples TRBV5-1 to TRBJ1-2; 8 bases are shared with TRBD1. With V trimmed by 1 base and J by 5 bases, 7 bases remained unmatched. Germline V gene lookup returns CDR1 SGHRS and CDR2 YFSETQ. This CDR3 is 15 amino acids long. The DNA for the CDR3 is TGCGCCAGCAGCTTGAACGGACAGGGCTATTATGGCTACACCTTC. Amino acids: CASSLNGQGYYGYTF.

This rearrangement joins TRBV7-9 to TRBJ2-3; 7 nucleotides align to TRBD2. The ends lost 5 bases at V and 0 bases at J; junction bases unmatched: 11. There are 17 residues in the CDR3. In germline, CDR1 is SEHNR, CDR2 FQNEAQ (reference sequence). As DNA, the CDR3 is TGTGCCAGCAGCCTTCTCGGACTAGACTCTAGCACAGATACGCAGTATTTT. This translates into CASSLLGLDSSTDTQYF.

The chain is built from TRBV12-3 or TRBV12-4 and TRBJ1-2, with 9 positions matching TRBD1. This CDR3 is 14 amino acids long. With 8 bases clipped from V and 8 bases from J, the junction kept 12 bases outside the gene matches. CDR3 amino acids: CASVGDRDSDGYTF. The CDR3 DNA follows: TGTGCCAGCGTAGGGGACAGGGATTCCGACGGCTACACCTTC.

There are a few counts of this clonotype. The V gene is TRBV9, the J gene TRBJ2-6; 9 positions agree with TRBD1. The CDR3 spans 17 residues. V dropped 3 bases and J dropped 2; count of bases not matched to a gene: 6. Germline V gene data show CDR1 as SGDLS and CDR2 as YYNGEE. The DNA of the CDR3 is TGTGCCAGCAGCGATTACAGGGGGCGCGCTGGGGCCAACGTCCTGACTTTC. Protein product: CASSDYRGRAGANVLTF.

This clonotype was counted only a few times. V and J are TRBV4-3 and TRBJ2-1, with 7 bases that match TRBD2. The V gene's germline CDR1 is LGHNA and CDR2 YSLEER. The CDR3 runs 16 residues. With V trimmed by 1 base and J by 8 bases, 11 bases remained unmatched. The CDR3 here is CASSQGVRGAGDEQFF. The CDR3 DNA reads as TGCGCCAGCAGCCAAGGGGTTCGAGGGGCGGGGGATGAGCAGTTCTTC.

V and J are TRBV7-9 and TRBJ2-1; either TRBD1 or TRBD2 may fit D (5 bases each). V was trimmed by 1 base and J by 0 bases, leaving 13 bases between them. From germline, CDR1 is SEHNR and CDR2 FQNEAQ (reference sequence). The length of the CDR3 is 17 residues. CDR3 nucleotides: TGTGCCAGCAGCTTAGGTGGGGGTTACAGCTCCTACAATGAGCAGTTCTTC. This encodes CASSLGGGYSSYNEQFF.

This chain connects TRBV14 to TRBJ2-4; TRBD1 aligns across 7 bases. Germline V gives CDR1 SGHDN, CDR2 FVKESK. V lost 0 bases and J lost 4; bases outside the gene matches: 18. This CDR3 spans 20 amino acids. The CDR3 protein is CASSQESSPLVSTGKNIQYF. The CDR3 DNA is TGTGCCAGCAGCCAAGAAAGCTCACCCTTAGTATCGACAGGGAAAAACATTCAGTACTTC.

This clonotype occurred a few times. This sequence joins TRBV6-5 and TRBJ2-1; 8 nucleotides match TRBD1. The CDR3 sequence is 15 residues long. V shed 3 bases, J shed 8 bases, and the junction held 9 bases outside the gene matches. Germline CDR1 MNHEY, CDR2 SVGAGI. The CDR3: CASSYQVGTGDEQFF. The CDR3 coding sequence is TGTGCCAGCAGTTATCAAGTCGGGACAGGCGATGAGCAGTTCTTC.

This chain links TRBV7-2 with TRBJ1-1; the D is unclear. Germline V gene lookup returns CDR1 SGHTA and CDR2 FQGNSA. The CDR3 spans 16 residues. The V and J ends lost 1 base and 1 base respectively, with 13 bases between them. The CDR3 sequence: CASSLEGRPWNTEAFF. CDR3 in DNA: TGTGCCAGCAGCTTAGAGGGTCGGCCCTGGAACACTGAAGCTTTCTTT.

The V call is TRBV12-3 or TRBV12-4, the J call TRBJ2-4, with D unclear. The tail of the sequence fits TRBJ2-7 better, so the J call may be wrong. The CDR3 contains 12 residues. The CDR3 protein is CASSPHWGEQYF. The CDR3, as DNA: TGTGCCAGCAGTCCCCACTGGGGCGAGCAGTACTTC.

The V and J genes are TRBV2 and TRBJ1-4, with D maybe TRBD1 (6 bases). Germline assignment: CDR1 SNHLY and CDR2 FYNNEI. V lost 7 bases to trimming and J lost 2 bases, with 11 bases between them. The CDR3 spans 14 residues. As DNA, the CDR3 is TGTGCCAGCAATCAGGGGACCACTAATGAAAAACTGTTTTTT. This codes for CASNQGTTNEKLFF.

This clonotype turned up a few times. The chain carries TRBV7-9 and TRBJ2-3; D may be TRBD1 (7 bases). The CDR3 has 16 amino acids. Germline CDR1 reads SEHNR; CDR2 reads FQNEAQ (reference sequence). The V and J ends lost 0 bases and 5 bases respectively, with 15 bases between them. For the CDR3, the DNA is TGTGCCAGCAGCTTAGCACCCGGGACAGCGGGAGATACGCAGTATTTT. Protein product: CASSLAPGTAGDTQYF.

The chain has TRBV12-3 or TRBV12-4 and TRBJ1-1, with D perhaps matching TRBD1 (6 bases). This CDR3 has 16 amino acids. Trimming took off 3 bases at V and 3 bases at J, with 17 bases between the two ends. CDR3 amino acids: CASSFEATGTYTEAFF. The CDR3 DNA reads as TGTGCCAGCAGTTTTGAGGCGACAGGAACCTACACTGAAGCTTTCTTT.

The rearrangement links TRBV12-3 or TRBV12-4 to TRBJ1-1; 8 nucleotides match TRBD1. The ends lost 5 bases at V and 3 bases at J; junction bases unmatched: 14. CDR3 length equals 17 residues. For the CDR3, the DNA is TGTGCCAGCAGTGCCATTCTCCAGGGGGCGGGGTACACTGAAGCTTTCTTT. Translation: CASSAILQGAGYTEAFF.

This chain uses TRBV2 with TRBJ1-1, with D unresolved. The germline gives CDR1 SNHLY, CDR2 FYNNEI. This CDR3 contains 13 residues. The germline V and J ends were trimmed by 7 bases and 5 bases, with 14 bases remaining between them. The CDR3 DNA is TGTGCCAGCATGAGAGCCCCAATTACTGAAGCTTTCTTT. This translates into CASMRAPITEAFF. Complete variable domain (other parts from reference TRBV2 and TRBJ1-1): EPEVTQTPSHQVTQMGQEVILRCVPISNHLYFYWYRQILGQKVEFLVSFYNNEISEKSEIFDDQFSVERPDGSNFTLKIRSTKLEDSAMYFCASMRAPITEAFFGQGTRLTVV.

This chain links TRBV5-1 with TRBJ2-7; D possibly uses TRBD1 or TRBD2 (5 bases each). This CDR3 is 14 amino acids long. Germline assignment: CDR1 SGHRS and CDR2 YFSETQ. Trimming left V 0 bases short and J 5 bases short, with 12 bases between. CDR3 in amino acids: CASSLGGGSNEQYF. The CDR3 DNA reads TGCGCCAGCAGCTTGGGTGGGGGAAGCAACGAGCAGTACTTC.

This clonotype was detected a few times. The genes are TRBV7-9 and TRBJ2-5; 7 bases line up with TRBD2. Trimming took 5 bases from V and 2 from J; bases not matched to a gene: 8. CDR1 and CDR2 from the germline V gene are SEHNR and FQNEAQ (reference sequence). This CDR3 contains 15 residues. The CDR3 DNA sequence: TGTGCCAGCAGCAGTACTAGCGCGGAACAAGAGACCCAGTACTTC. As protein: CASSSTSAEQETQYF. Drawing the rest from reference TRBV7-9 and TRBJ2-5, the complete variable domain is DTGVSQNPRHKITKRGQNVTFRCDPISEHNRLYWYRQTLGQGPEFLTYFQNEAQLEKSRLLSDRFSAERPKGSFSTLEIQRTEQGDSAMYLCASSSTSAEQETQYFGPGTRLLVL.

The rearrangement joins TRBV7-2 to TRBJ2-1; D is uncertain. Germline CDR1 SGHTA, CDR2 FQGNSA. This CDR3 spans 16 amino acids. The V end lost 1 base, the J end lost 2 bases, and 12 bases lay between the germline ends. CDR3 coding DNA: TGTGCCAGCAGCTTAGTGGAGCAAGGACCCTACAATGAGCAGTTCTTC. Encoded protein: CASSLVEQGPYNEQFF.